This TCR beta chain was observed in a study of CD8 T cells in Susac syndrome. Random-hexamer reverse transcription was applied to 0.5 to 1 ug RNA. Amplification of TCR beta CDR3 used immunoSEQ multiplex PCR across 54 Vbeta and 13 Jbeta. TCRdb re-called the immunoSEQ multiplex PCR reads through MiXCR, storing one row per CDR3 protein. This sample carries about 250,000 distinct CDR3 sequences, over 85% of them seen once, and the ten largest clones take roughly 0.07%. This receptor was identified in a human donor with multiple sclerosis. The sequenced sample consisted of CD4+ T cells from PBMCs.

The DNA of the CDR3 is TGCGCCAGCAGCCCTAAAGACAATGAGCAGTTCTTC. Amino acids: CASSPKDNEQFF. The rearrangement uses TRBV5-1 and TRBJ2-1, with no clear D. Trimming shortened V by 4 bases and J by 5 bases, and 7 bases separated the two germline ends. CDR1 and CDR2 (germline): SGHRS, YFSETQ. This CDR3 is 12 amino acids long.